This TCR beta chain appears in the sequencing data of a study of T cell responses to AZD1222 COVID-19 vaccine. Study as a whole: Second-dose schedules of about 4 or about 12 weeks were combined. The study's findings and limits: There were mostly white British donors and more females than males, and clonal diversity was possibly underestimated.

A remark on this clone: Its antigen is as yet unknown.

Germline trimming cut 6 bases from V and 3 bases from J; bases unmatched to any gene: 3. This CDR3 has 13 residues. Germline CDR1 and CDR2: MNHEY and SVGAGI. Here immunoSEQ multiplex PCR was the method, and the copy in TCRdb shows in-frame clones only, minus some. There are some 150,000 clones in the sample; roughly 90% occur only once, and just under 3% lies in the top ten. The V and J genes are TRBV6-5 and TRBJ2-5; TRBD2 matches 8 bases. The source was peripheral blood, collected on day 0 of AZD1222 vaccination. This TCR came from an adult in good health. CDR3 loop: CASRVSGEETQYF. In DNA form, the CDR3 reads TGTGCCAGCAGAGTTAGCGGGGAAGAGACCCAGTACTTC.